A single sample is the source of the 19 T cell receptor beta chains below, sequenced in a study of OX40 agonist ivuxolimab in advanced cancers. Generated by immunoSEQ multiplex PCR, the TCRdb table keeps only in-frame clones and is missing some. Of approximately 43,000 clones in the sample, 85% were seen once. The sample consisted of CD4+ or CD8+ T cells sorted from blood, taken in a trial of the OX40 agonist ivuxolimab. These receptors came from an adult with an advanced solid tumor such as melanoma, head and neck, liver or kidney cancer.

The chain joins TRBV14 to TRBJ2-7; maybe TRBD1 (6 bases). Trimming shortened V by 0 bases and J by 5 bases, and 14 bases separated the two germline ends. The CDR3 extends over 15 amino acids. Germline V gives CDR1 SGHDN, CDR2 FVKESK. The CDR3 region has the DNA TGTGCCAGCAGCCAAGATTGGTACAGGGTCAACGAGCAGTACTTC. Translating gives CASSQDWYRVNEQYF.

The chain uses TRBV18 and TRBJ1-2, with 10 bases fitting TRBD1. Losses at the gene ends were 4 bases for V and 6 bases for J; bases not matched to a gene: 2. The CDR3 spans 13 residues. CDR1 and CDR2 from the germline V gene are KGHSH and LQKENI. CDR3 sequence: CASSLGQGDGYTF. In DNA, the CDR3 is TGTGCCAGCTCACTAGGACAGGGGGATGGCTACACCTTC. Based on the CDR3 plus reference TRBV18 and TRBJ1-2, the full variable domain is NAGVMQNPRHLVRRRGQEARLRCSPMKGHSHVYWYRQLPEEGLKFMVYLQKENIIDESGMPKERFSAEFPKEGPSILRIQQVVRGDSAAYFCASSLGQGDGYTFGSGTRLTVV.

The J gene is TRBJ1-3, the V gene TRBV4-1; D gene unclear. Per the germline V gene, CDR1 is MGHRA and CDR2 is YSYEKL. This CDR3 has 18 amino acids. Trimming pared 1 base from V and 0 bases from J, leaving 16 bases between. CDR3 region: CASSQVIIPVSSGNTIYF. DNA for the CDR3: TGCGCCAGCAGCCAAGTGATCATTCCAGTGTCCTCTGGAAACACCATATATTTT.

The chain recombines TRBV19 with TRBJ2-5; TRBD2 aligns across 9 bases. The CDR3 totals 14 residues. Germline CDR1 is LNHDA and CDR2 is SQIVND (reference sequence). With V trimmed by 7 bases and J by 7 bases, 10 bases remained unmatched. The CDR3 sequence: CASNPGLAVGTQYF. In DNA form, the CDR3 reads TGTGCCAGTAATCCGGGACTAGCCGTCGGGACCCAGTACTTC.

This chain joins TRBV10-1 and TRBJ2-7; D is undetermined. Per the germline V gene, CDR1 is WNHNN and CDR2 is SYGVQD (reference sequence). This CDR3 comprises 10 residues. The V and J ends lost 6 bases and 6 bases respectively, with 6 bases between them. CDR3 in DNA: TGCGCCAGCAGATACACCGAGCAGTACTTC. Amino acid sequence: CASRYTEQYF.

This chain connects TRBV7-9 to TRBJ2-1; TRBD2 matches at 8 bases. The germline V gene has CDR1 SEHNR and CDR2 FQNEAQ (reference sequence). V dropped 10 bases and J dropped 1; count of bases not matched to a gene: 9. This CDR3 is 15 amino acids long. CDR3 DNA sequence: TGTGCCATCCTAGCGGGCACGACTTCCTACAATGAGCAGTTCTTC. Protein product: CAILAGTTSYNEQFF. Full variable domain (rest looked up from reference TRBV7-9 and TRBJ2-1): DTGVSQNPRHKITKRGQNVTFRCDPISEHNRLYWYRQTLGQGPEFLTYFQNEAQLEKSRLLSDRFSAERPKGSFSTLEIQRTEQGDSAMYLCAILAGTTSYNEQFFGPGTRLTVL.

The chain employs TRBV27 and TRBJ1-5, with TRBD1 as a possible D gene (5 bases). The CDR3 extends over 14 amino acids. Trimming left V 8 bases short and J 2 bases short, with 13 bases between. Looked up from germline, CDR1 is MNHEY and CDR2 is SMNVEV (reference sequence). Written as DNA, the CDR3 is TGTGCCAGCGGGAGGGGAGTAGGCAATCAGCCCCAGCATTTT. Translated: CASGRGVGNQPQHF.

The rearrangement uses TRBV18 and TRBJ2-2; D is uncertain. Per germline, CDR1 KGHSH and CDR2 LQKENI. Trimming removed 3 bases at V and 1 base at J, with 6 bases between. This CDR3 spans 14 amino acids. CDR3 DNA: TGTGCCAGCTCACCTACGATGAACACCGGGGAGCTGTTTTTT. Protein: CASSPTMNTGELFF. The full variable domain, its missing parts supplied by reference TRBV18 and TRBJ2-2, is NAGVMQNPRHLVRRRGQEARLRCSPMKGHSHVYWYRQLPEEGLKFMVYLQKENIIDESGMPKERFSAEFPKEGPSILRIQQVVRGDSAAYFCASSPTMNTGELFFGEGSRLTVL.

The V gene is TRBV2, the J gene TRBJ2-5; tentatively, D is TRBD2 (5 bases). The CDR3 extends over 14 amino acids. V gave up 6 bases and J gave up 5 bases, with 16 bases separating them. Germline CDR1 SNHLY, CDR2 FYNNEI. The CDR3 spells CASREAPVGETQYF. In DNA form, the CDR3 reads TGTGCCAGCAGGGAGGCACCGGTAGGGGAGACCCAGTACTTC.

The rearrangement uses TRBV11-3 and TRBJ1-2; TRBD1 agrees at 7 bases. Germline CDR1 reads SGHNT; CDR2 reads YENEEA. The CDR3 is made up of 14 amino acids. Unmatched junction bases numbered 4, after V lost 0 bases and J lost 6 bases. The CDR3 region is CASSLEEGANGYTF. The CDR3 bases are TGTGCCAGCAGCTTAGAAGAGGGGGCGAATGGCTACACCTTC.

The chain employs TRBV5-6 and TRBJ2-5; D not certain. Trimming took 5 bases from V and 7 from J, leaving 9 bases between them. Germline V gives CDR1 SGHDT, CDR2 YYEEEE. The CDR3 totals 11 residues. CDR3 DNA: TGTGCCAGCAGTAATTTCGTGACCCAGTACTTC. Protein sequence: CASSNFVTQYF.

The V gene is TRBV18, the J gene TRBJ2-7, with unresolved D. The ends were cut back, 4 bases at V and 3 bases at J, with 10 bases in the middle. In germline, CDR1 is KGHSH, CDR2 LQKENI. The CDR3 is 13 amino acids. Here the CDR3 reads CASSLSDGYEQYF. CDR3 DNA sequence: TGTGCCAGCTCACTATCAGACGGCTACGAGCAGTACTTC.

This clone has a single count. The gene calls are TRBV5-6 and TRBJ2-3, with D possibly matching TRBD1 (6 bases). Trimming removed 4 bases from V and 0 bases from J, with 12 bases in between. Germline values: CDR1 SGHDT, CDR2 YYEEEE. This CDR3 is 15 amino acids long. The CDR3 loop reads CASSRLGQSTDTQYF. The CDR3 DNA reads TGTGCCAGCAGCAGGCTAGGACAGAGCACAGATACGCAGTATTTT.

There are a few counts of this clone. The chain employs TRBV6-1 and TRBJ1-1; TRBD1 matches at 7 bases. With 8 bases clipped from V and 1 base from J, the junction kept 7 bases outside the gene matches. This CDR3 comprises 14 residues. CDR1 and CDR2 (germline): MNHNS, SASEGT. The CDR3 here is CASQDRAANTEAFF. The CDR3 DNA sequence: TGTGCCAGCCAAGACAGGGCGGCGAACACTGAAGCTTTCTTT.

V usage is TRBV7-2 and J usage is TRBJ2-2; D may be TRBD1 (5 bases). V lost 5 bases and J lost 7, with 8 bases in between. The CDR3 is 12 residues long. Looked up from germline, CDR1 is SGHTA and CDR2 is FQGNSA. In DNA, the CDR3 is TGTGCCAGCAGCCTACAGGTCGGGGAGCTGTTTTTT. It is translated as CASSLQVGELFF. Together with reference TRBV7-2 and TRBJ2-2, the CDR3 gives the full variable domain: GAGVSQSPSNKVTEKGKDVELRCDPISGHTALYWYRQSLGQGLEFLIYFQGNSAPDKSGLPSDRFSAERTGGSVSTLTIQRTQQEDSAVYLCASSLQVGELFFGEGSRLTVL.

This chain joins TRBV5-1 and TRBJ1-3, with a weak D call TRBD1 (6 bases). Germline V gene lookup returns CDR1 SGHRS and CDR2 YFSETQ. V was trimmed by 0 bases and J by 2 bases, leaving 12 bases between them. This CDR3 has 16 residues. The CDR3 sequence: CASSLVQGSTGNTIYF. In DNA form, the CDR3 reads TGCGCCAGCAGCTTGGTCCAGGGGAGTACTGGAAACACCATATATTTT.

This clone was observed once. The chain uses TRBV6-1 and TRBJ1-2, with TRBD1 as a possible D gene (5 bases). Between the trimmed V and J ends, which lost 5 bases and 6 bases, there was a span of 10 bases. Germline CDR1 is MNHNS and CDR2 is SASEGT. The CDR3 spans 12 residues. For the CDR3, the DNA is TGTGCCAGCAGTCCTCAGGGCGATGGCTACACCTTC. Amino acids: CASSPQGDGYTF.

This rearrangement joins TRBV10-3 to TRBJ2-3; D uncertain. Germline CDR1 and CDR2: ENHRY and SYGVKD. Trimming removed 5 bases from V and 0 bases from J, with 12 bases in between. The length of the CDR3 is 15 residues. The CDR3 sequence: CAISKSGLSTDTQYF. The CDR3 DNA sequence: TGTGCCATCAGTAAATCCGGGCTTAGCACAGATACGCAGTATTTT.

This clone occurred a few times. The rearrangement uses TRBV7-6 and TRBJ2-7; D is ambiguous. Germline CDR1 reads SGHVS; CDR2 reads FNYEAQ. The V and J ends lost 1 base and 2 bases respectively, with 9 bases between them. The CDR3 loop spans 14 amino acids. The DNA for the CDR3 is TGTGCCAGCAGCTTAGTGGCAGCTACCTACGAGCAGTACTTC. Encoded protein: CASSLVAATYEQYF.